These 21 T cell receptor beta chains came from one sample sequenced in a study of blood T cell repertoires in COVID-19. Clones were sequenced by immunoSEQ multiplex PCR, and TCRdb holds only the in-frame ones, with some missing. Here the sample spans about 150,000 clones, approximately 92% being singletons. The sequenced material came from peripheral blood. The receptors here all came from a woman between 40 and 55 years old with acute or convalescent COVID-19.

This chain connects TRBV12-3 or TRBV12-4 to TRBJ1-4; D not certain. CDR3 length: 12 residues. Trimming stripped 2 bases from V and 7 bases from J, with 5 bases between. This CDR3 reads CASSLNGEKLFF. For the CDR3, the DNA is TGTGCCAGCAGTTTAAACGGTGAAAAACTGTTTTTT.

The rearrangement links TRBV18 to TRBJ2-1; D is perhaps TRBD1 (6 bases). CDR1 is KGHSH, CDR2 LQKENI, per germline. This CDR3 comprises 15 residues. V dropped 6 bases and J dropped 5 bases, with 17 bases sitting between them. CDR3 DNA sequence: TGTGCCAGCTCGGGCTTGGCAGGGGCTAACAATGAGCAGTTCTTC. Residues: CASSGLAGANNEQFF.

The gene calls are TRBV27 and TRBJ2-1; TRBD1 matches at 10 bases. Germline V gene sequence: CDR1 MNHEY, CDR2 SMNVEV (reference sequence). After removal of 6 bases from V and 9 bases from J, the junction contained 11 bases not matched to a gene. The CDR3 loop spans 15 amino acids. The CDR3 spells CASRRGTGAISEQFF. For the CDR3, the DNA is TGTGCCAGCAGACGCGGGACAGGGGCTATCTCTGAGCAGTTCTTC.

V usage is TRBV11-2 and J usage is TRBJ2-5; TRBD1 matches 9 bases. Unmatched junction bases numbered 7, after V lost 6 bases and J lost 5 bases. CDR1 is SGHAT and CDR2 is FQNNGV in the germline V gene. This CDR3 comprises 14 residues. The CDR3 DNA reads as TGTGCCAGCAGTTCTACAGGGGGCCGTGAGACCCAGTACTTC. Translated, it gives CASSSTGGRETQYF.

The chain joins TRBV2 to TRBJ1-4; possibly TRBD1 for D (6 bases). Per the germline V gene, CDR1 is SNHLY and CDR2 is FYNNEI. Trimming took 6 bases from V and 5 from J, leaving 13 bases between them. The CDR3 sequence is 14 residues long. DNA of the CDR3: TGTGCCAGCAGAATTTTGGACAGCAATGAAAAACTGTTTTTT. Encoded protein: CASRILDSNEKLFF.

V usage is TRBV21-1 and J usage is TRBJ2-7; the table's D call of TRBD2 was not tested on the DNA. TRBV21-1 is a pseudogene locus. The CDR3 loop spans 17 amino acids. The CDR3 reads CASSIKTRRGGPYEQYF. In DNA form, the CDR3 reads TGTGCCAGCAGCATTAAAACTAGACGCGGGGGACCCTACGAGCAGTACTTC.

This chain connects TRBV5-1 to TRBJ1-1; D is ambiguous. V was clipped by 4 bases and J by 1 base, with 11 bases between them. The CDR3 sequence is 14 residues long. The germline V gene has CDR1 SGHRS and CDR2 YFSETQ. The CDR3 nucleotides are TGCGCCAGCAGCACGAAACAGAAGAACACTGAAGCTTTCTTT. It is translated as CASSTKQKNTEAFF.

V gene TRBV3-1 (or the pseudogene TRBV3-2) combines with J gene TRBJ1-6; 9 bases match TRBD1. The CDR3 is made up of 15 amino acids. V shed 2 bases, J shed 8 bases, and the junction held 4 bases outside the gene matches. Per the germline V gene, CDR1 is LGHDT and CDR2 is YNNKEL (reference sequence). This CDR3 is CASSQIWTGDSPLHF. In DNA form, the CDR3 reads TGTGCCAGCAGCCAAATCTGGACAGGGGATTCACCCCTCCACTTT.

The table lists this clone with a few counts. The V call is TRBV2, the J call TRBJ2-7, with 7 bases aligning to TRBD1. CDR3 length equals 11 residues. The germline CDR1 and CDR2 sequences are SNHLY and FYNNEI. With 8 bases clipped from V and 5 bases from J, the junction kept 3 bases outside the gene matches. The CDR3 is CASVTGHEQYF. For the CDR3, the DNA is TGTGCCAGCGTGACAGGGCACGAGCAGTACTTC.

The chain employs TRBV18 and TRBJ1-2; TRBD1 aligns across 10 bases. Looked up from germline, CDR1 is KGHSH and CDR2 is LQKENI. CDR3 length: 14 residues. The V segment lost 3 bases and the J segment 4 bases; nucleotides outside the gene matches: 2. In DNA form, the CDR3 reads TGTGCCAGCTCACCGGGACAGGGGCCCTATGGCTACACCTTC. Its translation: CASSPGQGPYGYTF.

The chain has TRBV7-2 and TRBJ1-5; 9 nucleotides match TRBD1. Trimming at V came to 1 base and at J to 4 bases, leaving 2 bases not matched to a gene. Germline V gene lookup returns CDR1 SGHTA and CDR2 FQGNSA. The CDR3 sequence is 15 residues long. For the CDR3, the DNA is TGTGCCAGCAGCTTAGGGACAGGGGTTAATCAGCCCCAGCATTTT. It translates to CASSLGTGVNQPQHF.

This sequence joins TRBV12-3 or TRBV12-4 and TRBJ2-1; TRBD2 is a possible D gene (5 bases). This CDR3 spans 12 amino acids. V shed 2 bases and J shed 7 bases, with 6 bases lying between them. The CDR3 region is CASSLPGNEQFF. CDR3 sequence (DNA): TGTGCCAGCAGTTTACCGGGAAATGAGCAGTTCTTC.

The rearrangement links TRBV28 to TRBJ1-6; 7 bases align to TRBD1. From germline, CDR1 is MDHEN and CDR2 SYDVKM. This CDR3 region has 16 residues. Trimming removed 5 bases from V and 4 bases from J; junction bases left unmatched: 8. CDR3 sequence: CASSLTGQLYNSPLHF. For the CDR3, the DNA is TGTGCCAGCAGTCTGACGGGACAGTTGTATAATTCACCCCTCCACTTT.

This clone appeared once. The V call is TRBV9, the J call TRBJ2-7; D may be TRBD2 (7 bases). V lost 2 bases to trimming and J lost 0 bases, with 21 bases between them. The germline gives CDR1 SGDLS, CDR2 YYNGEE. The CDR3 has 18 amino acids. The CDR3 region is CASSVGGGADRSSYEQYF. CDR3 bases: TGTGCCAGCAGCGTCGGTGGGGGGGCGGACCGTAGCTCCTACGAGCAGTACTTC.

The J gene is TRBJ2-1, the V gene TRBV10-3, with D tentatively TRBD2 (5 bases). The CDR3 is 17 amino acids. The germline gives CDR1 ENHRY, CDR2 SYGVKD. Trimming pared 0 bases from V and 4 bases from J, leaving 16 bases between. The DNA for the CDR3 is TGTGCCATCAGTGAGTCCGGGATTAAAACGTTATACAATGAGCAGTTCTTC. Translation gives CAISESGIKTLYNEQFF.

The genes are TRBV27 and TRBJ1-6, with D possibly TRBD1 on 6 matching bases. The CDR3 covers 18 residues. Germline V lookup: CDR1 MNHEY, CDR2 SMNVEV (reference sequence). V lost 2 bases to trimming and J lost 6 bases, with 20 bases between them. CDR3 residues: CASSLRHWTESANSPLHF. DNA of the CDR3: TGTGCCAGCAGTTTACGCCACTGGACAGAATCGGCTAATTCACCCCTCCACTTT.

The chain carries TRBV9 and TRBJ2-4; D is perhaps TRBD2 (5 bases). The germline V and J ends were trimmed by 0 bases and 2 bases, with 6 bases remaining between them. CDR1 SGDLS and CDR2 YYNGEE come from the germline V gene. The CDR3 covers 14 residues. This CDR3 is CASSVGGTKNIQYF. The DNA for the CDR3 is TGTGCCAGCAGCGTAGGAGGGACCAAAAACATTCAGTACTTC. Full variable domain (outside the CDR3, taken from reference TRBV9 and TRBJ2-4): DSGVTQTPKHLITATGQRVTLRCSPRSGDLSVYWYQQSLDQGLQFLIQYYNGEERAKGNILERFSAQQFPDLHSELNLSSLELGDSALYFCASSVGGTKNIQYFGAGTRLSVL.

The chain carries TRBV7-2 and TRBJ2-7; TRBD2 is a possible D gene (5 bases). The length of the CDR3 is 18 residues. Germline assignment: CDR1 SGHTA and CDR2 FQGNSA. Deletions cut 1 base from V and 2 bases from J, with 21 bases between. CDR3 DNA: TGTGCCAGCAGCTTAGAACTATCCGGGGTAACAAGACCCTACGAGCAGTACTTC. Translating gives CASSLELSGVTRPYEQYF.

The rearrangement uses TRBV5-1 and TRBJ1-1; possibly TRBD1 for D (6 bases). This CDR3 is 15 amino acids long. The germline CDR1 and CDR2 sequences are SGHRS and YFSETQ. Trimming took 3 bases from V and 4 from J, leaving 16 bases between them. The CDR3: CASSSGVVEGTEAFF. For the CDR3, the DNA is TGCGCCAGCAGCTCAGGGGTGGTCGAGGGCACTGAAGCTTTCTTT.

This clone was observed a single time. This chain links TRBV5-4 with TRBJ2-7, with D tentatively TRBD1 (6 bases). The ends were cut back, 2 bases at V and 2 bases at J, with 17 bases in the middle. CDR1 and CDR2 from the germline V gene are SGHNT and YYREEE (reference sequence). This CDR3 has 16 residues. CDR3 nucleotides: TGTGCCAGCAGCTTTCCACAGGGACCCCTCCCCTACGAGCAGTACTTC. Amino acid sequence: CASSFPQGPLPYEQYF.

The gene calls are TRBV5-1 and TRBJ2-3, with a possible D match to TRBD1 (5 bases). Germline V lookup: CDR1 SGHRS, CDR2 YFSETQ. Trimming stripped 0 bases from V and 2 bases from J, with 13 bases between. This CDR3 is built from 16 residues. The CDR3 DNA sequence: TGCGCCAGCAGCTTGGCCTCAGGGCCGACCACAGATACGCAGTATTTT. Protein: CASSLASGPTTDTQYF.